This entry is about one TCR beta chain. Its antigen is not known. These data are taken from a study of T cells after yellow fever vaccination. TCRdb passed the 5' RACE reads through MiXCR, listing each CDR3 protein once. Here the sample spans approximately 510,000 distinct CDR3 sequences, around a fifth being singletons. Study observations and caveats: Most primary-vaccination clones recurred post-booster (just under 98% CD4, more than 85% CD8).

The germline V gene has CDR1 SGHRS and CDR2 YFSETQ. The CDR3 is made up of 16 amino acids. Unmatched junction bases numbered 5, after V lost 0 bases and J lost 0 bases. The source was PBMCs, collected 21 days after the first yellow fever vaccination. The rearrangement joins TRBV5-1 to TRBJ1-1, with 7 positions matching TRBD1. The clonotype originates from a man aged 18 to 29 who received the YFV17D yellow fever vaccine. DNA of the CDR3: TGCGCCAGCAGCTTGGACAGGGGAGAGGTGAACACTGAAGCTTTCTTT. Residues: CASSLDRGEVNTEAFF.